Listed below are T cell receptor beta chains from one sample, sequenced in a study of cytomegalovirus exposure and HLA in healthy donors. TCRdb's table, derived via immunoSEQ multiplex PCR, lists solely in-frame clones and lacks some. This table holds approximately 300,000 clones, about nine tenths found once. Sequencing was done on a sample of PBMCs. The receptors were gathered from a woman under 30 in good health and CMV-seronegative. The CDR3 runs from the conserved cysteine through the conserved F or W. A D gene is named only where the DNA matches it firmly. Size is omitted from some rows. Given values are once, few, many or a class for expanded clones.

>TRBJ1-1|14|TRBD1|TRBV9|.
TGTGCCAGCAGCGTCACAGGGGGCGACACTGAAGCTTTCTTT
CASSVTGGDTEAFF
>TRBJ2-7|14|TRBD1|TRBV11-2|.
TGTGCCAGCAGCTTAGCCCCGGACAGGTACGAGCAGTACTTC
CASSLAPDRYEQYF
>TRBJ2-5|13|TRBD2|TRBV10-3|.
TGTGCCACCCGGGGACTAGCGGAAGAGACCCAGTACTTC
CATRGLAEETQYF
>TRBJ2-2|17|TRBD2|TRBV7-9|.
TGTGCCAGCAGCGGGGGACTAGCGGGAGAAGGCGTCGGGGAGCTGTTTTTT
CASSGGLAGEGVGELFF
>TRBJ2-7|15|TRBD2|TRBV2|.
TGTGCCAGCAGCCGGGGACTAGCGGGACTCTACGAGCAGTACTTC
CASSRGLAGLYEQYF
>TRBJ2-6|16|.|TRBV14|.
TGTGCCAGCAGCCAAGAGTCCGGCTCTGGGGCCAACGTCCTGACTTTC
CASSQESGSGANVLTF
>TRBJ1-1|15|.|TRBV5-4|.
TGTGCCAGCAGCTCTGGTGTCGATTCGGACACTGAAGCTTTCTTT
CASSSGVDSDTEAFF
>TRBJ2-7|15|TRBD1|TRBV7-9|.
TGTGCCAGCAGCACCGGGACAGGGAGAAACTACGAGCAGTACTTC
CASSTGTGRNYEQYF
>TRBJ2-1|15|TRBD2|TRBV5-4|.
TGTGCCAGCAGCTTGACTAGCGTGTTCTCCAATGAGCAGTTCTTC
CASSLTSVFSNEQFF
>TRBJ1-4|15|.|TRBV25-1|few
TGTGCCAGCAGTGACTGGACAGTTGAGGATGAAAAACTGTTTTTT
CASSDWTVEDEKLFF